Below, 20 T cell receptor beta chains from the same sample are listed, as sequenced in a study of control samples from healthy donors and cancer patients. TCRdb's table, derived via immunoSEQ multiplex PCR, lists solely in-frame clones and lacks some. Here the sample spans fewer than 200,000 clones, around 93% being singletons. Sequencing was done on a sample of blood. The receptors come from a man between 18 and 35 years old in good health.

The rearrangement joins TRBV9 to TRBJ2-5, with TRBD2 matching 8 bases. The ends lost 2 bases at V and 5 bases at J; junction bases unmatched: 5. This CDR3 comprises 14 residues. The germline V gene encodes CDR1 SGDLS and CDR2 YYNGEE. The CDR3 loop is CASSVSGGDETQYF. The CDR3 nucleotides read TGTGCCAGCAGCGTGAGCGGGGGCGACGAGACCCAGTACTTC.

The chain carries TRBV30 and TRBJ1-3, with TRBD1 matching over 8 bases. This CDR3 region has 14 residues. Germline CDR1 reads GTSNPN; CDR2 reads SVGIG (reference sequence). With 2 bases clipped from V and 0 bases from J, the junction kept 0 bases outside the gene matches. In nucleotides, the CDR3 is TGTGCCTGGAGTACAGGGGGCTCTGGAAACACCATATATTTT. This translates into CAWSTGGSGNTIYF.

In DNA form, the CDR3 reads TGTGCCAGTAGAAAGTTCAACCCGGGAGGGGAGCTGTTTTTT. Translation: CASRKFNPGGELFF. This rearrangement joins TRBV19 to TRBJ2-2, with D possibly TRBD2 on 5 matching bases. V was pared by 6 bases and J by 8 bases, with 16 bases between. The CDR3 is 14 amino acids. Germline lookup yields CDR1 LNHDA and CDR2 SQIVND (reference sequence). Filled out from reference TRBV19 and TRBJ2-2, the complete variable domain reads DGGITQSPKYLFRKEGQNVTLSCEQNLNHDAMYWYRQDPGQGLRLIYYSQIVNDFQKGDIAEGYSVSREKKESFPLTVTSAQKNPTAFYLCASRKFNPGGELFFGEGSRLTVL.

The chain recombines TRBV6-5 with TRBJ2-7; D is ambiguous. Trimming removed 0 bases at V and 2 bases at J, with 14 bases between. Germline V gives CDR1 MNHEY, CDR2 SVGAGI. The CDR3 extends over 16 amino acids. Here the CDR3 DNA reads TGTGCCAGCAGTTACTCGATAGGGCCGGAACCCTACGAGCAGTACTTC. Translated, it gives CASSYSIGPEPYEQYF.

The chain recombines TRBV24-1 with TRBJ1-1; the D is unclear. Trimming took 5 bases from V and 5 from J, leaving 11 bases between them. The CDR3 spans 13 residues. The V gene's germline CDR1 is KGHDR and CDR2 SFDVKD. The CDR3 spells CATSGEGWTEAFF. The CDR3 DNA reads TGTGCCACCAGTGGTGAAGGGTGGACTGAAGCTTTCTTT.

V is TRBV6-5 and J is TRBJ1-5, with TRBD1 matching 7 bases. The CDR3 spans 13 residues. The ends lost 8 bases at V and 5 bases at J; junction bases unmatched: 6. The V gene's germline CDR1 is MNHEY and CDR2 SVGAGI. The CDR3 bases are TGTGCCAGCGGACAACAGGGGTATCAGCCCCAGCATTTT. Translated: CASGQQGYQPQHF.

The chain links TRBV6-5 to TRBJ1-4; the D gene is possibly TRBD1 (5 bases). V was shortened by 5 bases and J by 6 bases, with 16 bases between the two germline ends. Looked up from germline, CDR1 is MNHEY and CDR2 is SVGAGI. The CDR3 sequence is 15 residues long. CDR3 in DNA: TGTGCCAGCAGTCTTCGACAGAGGAGGGATGAAAAACTGTTTTTT. It codes for CASSLRQRRDEKLFF.

This clone has only one observation. CDR3 loop: CSLRTGPNWFF. CDR3 coding DNA: TGCAGCCTCCGGACAGGGCCCAACTGGTTCTTC. V is TRBV29-1 and J is TRBJ2-1, with 8 bases matching TRBD1. Trimming removed 8 bases from V and 15 bases from J; junction bases left unmatched: 12. The germline V gene encodes CDR1 SQVTM and CDR2 ANQGSEA. CDR3 length: 11 amino acids.

The chain recombines TRBV5-1 with TRBJ2-7; 9 bases map to TRBD1. The CDR3 totals 18 residues. The germline V gene has CDR1 SGHRS and CDR2 YFSETQ. The J segment lost 6 bases and the V segment lost 2 bases, leaving 18 bases of the junction unmatched. The chain's CDR3 is CASSFPAESGTGLSEQYF. In DNA form, the CDR3 reads TGCGCCAGCAGCTTTCCGGCGGAGTCCGGGACAGGGCTCTCCGAGCAGTACTTC. Full variable domain (remainder filled in from reference TRBV5-1 and TRBJ2-7): KAGVTQTPRYLIKTRGQQVTLSCSPISGHRSVSWYQQTPGQGLQFLFEYFSETQRNKGNFPGRFSGRQFSNSRSEMNVSTLELGDSALYLCASSFPAESGTGLSEQYFGPGTRLTVT.

This chain joins TRBV3-1 (or the pseudogene TRBV3-2) and TRBJ2-1, with D unclear. Germline V CDR1 and CDR2: LGHDT, YNNKEL (reference sequence). CDR3 length: 13 amino acids. V was shortened by 6 bases and J by 12 bases, with 18 bases between the two germline ends. The DNA of the CDR3 is TGTGCCAGCAGTCATTCATTTGGCCCGCGGCAGTTCTTC. Translated, it gives CASSHSFGPRQFF.

This clone was observed a few times. V is TRBV4-1 and J is TRBJ1-5; 8 bases are shared with TRBD1. CDR1 and CDR2 from the germline V gene are MGHRA and YSYEKL. Trimming cost V 1 base and J 4 bases; bases outside gene matches: 3. The CDR3 covers 15 residues. Here the CDR3 reads CASSQAQGVNQPQHF. As DNA, the CDR3 is TGCGCCAGCAGCCAAGCACAGGGGGTTAATCAGCCCCAGCATTTT.

The chain is built from TRBV24-1 and TRBJ2-3, with TRBD1 matching over 10 bases. J was trimmed by 4 bases and V by 3 bases; bases with no gene match: 6. The germline gives CDR1 KGHDR, CDR2 SFDVKD. This CDR3 has 16 residues. In DNA form, the CDR3 reads TGTGCCACCAGTGATCCGTCGACAGGGGGCCCAGATACGCAGTATTTT. Translating gives CATSDPSTGGPDTQYF.

The genes are TRBV5-6 and TRBJ2-5; TRBD1 is a possible D gene (6 bases). CDR1 is SGHDT and CDR2 is YYEEEE in the germline V gene. The CDR3 runs to 14 residues. Trimming left V 0 bases short and J 5 bases short, with 11 bases between. The CDR3 here is CASSLAGARETQYF. CDR3 coding DNA: TGTGCCAGCAGCTTGGCAGGGGCGCGGGAGACCCAGTACTTC.

This clone occurred once. This chain joins TRBV5-1 and TRBJ2-5; D unclear. The CDR3 loop spans 15 amino acids. V was clipped by 0 bases and J by 4 bases, with 13 bases between them. Per germline, CDR1 SGHRS and CDR2 YFSETQ. CDR3 region: CASSLAEAARETQYF. Here the CDR3 DNA reads TGCGCCAGCAGCTTGGCCGAGGCGGCGAGAGAGACCCAGTACTTC. Full variable domain (rest looked up from reference TRBV5-1 and TRBJ2-5): KAGVTQTPRYLIKTRGQQVTLSCSPISGHRSVSWYQQTPGQGLQFLFEYFSETQRNKGNFPGRFSGRQFSNSRSEMNVSTLELGDSALYLCASSLAEAARETQYFGPGTRLLVL.

This chain joins TRBV6-5 and TRBJ1-3, with unresolved D. CDR1 and CDR2 (germline): MNHEY, SVGAGI. Trimming removed 6 bases from V and 4 bases from J, with 7 bases in between. The length of the CDR3 is 12 residues. In DNA, the CDR3 is TGTGCCAGCAGCCGTACAGGAAACACCATATATTTT. It encodes CASSRTGNTIYF.

The CDR3: CAWSNRRGSSGNTIYF. The CDR3 nucleotides read TGTGCCTGGAGTAACAGGAGAGGATCCTCTGGAAACACCATATATTTT. V usage is TRBV30 and J usage is TRBJ1-3; the D gene is possibly TRBD1 (5 bases). CDR1 and CDR2 (germline): GTSNPN, SVGIG (reference sequence). With 2 bases removed from V and 0 bases from J, the gap between germline ends came to 14 bases. This CDR3 has 16 amino acids.

The chain carries TRBV28 and TRBJ2-7; 8 nucleotides align to TRBD1. The V segment lost 6 bases and the J segment 0 bases; nucleotides outside the gene matches: 10. The CDR3 spans 16 residues. Germline CDR1 and CDR2: MDHEN and SYDVKM. CDR3 in amino acids: CASSPLGQGSSYEQYF. The CDR3 DNA reads as TGTGCCAGCAGCCCCCTTGGACAGGGAAGCTCCTACGAGCAGTACTTC.

The gene calls are TRBV2 and TRBJ2-3; unclear D gene. CDR1 and CDR2 from the germline V gene are SNHLY and FYNNEI. This CDR3 has 13 amino acids. V lost 3 bases and J 10 bases, leaving 14 bases between the germline ends. The CDR3 loop reads CASSDRTGQPQYF. For the CDR3, the DNA is TGTGCCAGCAGTGACCGGACGGGCCAGCCGCAGTATTTT. Full variable domain (remainder filled in from reference TRBV2 and TRBJ2-3): EPEVTQTPSHQVTQMGQEVILRCVPISNHLYFYWYRQILGQKVEFLVSFYNNEISEKSEIFDDQFSVERPDGSNFTLKIRSTKLEDSAMYFCASSDRTGQPQYFGPGTRLTVL.

This clone was seen once. This chain joins TRBV10-3 and TRBJ1-2, with TRBD1 matching 11 bases. The CDR3 runs 13 residues. The junction had 3 bases not matched to a gene; V was cut back by 6 bases and J by 6 bases. Per germline, CDR1 ENHRY and CDR2 SYGVKD. DNA of the CDR3: TGTGCCATCAGGGACAGGGGGCGCGATGGCTACACCTTC. Its translation: CAIRDRGRDGYTF.

In its sample, this clone was seen a few times. The chain recombines TRBV20-1 with TRBJ2-5, with a weak D call TRBD2 (5 bases). V dropped 3 bases and J dropped 4 bases, with 15 bases sitting between them. The CDR3 length is 14 residues. CDR1 is DFQATT and CDR2 is SNEGSKA in the germline V gene (reference sequence). CDR3 in amino acids: CSASNRGMGETQYF. CDR3 DNA sequence: TGCAGTGCTAGTAATCGGGGAATGGGAGAGACCCAGTACTTC.